This T cell receptor (beta chain) was recorded in a study of post-analysis software for immune sequencing data. The table lists this clonotype with a few counts. The TCR beta cDNA libraries carried unique molecular identifiers. TCRdb redid the calling of the PCR reads with MiXCR, one entry per CDR3 protein. The sample shows around 160,000 distinct CDR3 sequences, about 37% of them seen only once. This specimen was blood, taken after autologous hematopoietic stem cell transplantation. This TCR was recovered from a girl aged 10 to 17 with multiple sclerosis.

The CDR3: CSARAGPREQFF. CDR3 nucleotides: TGCAGTGCTAGGGCTGGGCCCAGAGAGCAGTTCTTC. This chain links TRBV20-1 with TRBJ2-1; no clear D. Trimming left V 3 bases short and J 10 bases short, with 13 bases between. CDR1 and CDR2 (germline): DFQATT, SNEGSKA (reference sequence). The CDR3 is made up of 12 amino acids.